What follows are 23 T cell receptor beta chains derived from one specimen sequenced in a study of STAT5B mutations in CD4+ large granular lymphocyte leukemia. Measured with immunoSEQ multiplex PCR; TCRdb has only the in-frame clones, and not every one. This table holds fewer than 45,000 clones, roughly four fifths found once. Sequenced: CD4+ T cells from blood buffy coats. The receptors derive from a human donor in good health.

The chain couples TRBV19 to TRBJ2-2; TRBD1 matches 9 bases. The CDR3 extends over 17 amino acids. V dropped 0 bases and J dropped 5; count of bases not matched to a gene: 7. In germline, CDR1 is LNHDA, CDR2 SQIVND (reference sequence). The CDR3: CASSIEGQGVKTGELFF. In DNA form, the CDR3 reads TGTGCCAGTAGTATAGAGGGACAGGGCGTAAAAACCGGGGAGCTGTTTTTT.

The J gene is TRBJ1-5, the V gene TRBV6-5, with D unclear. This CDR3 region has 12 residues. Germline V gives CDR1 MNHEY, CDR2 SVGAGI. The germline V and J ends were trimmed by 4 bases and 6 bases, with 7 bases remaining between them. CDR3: CASSSPGQPQHF. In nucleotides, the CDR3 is TGTGCCAGCAGTTCCCCGGGTCAGCCCCAGCATTTT.

The CDR3 protein is CAIRDGQGAWTGELFF. CDR3 coding DNA: TGTGCCATCAGGGACGGACAGGGGGCATGGACCGGGGAGCTGTTTTTT. The V and J genes are TRBV10-3 and TRBJ2-2, with 11 bases that match TRBD1. Trimming removed 6 bases from V and 5 bases from J; junction bases left unmatched: 8. This CDR3 has 16 amino acids. Germline loops: CDR1 ENHRY, CDR2 SYGVKD.

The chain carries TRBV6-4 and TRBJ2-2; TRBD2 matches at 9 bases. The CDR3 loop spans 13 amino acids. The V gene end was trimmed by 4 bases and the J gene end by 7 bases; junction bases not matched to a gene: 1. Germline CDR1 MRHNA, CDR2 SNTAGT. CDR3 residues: CASSGSGSGELFF. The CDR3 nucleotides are TGTGCCAGCAGTGGTAGCGGGAGCGGGGAGCTGTTTTTT.

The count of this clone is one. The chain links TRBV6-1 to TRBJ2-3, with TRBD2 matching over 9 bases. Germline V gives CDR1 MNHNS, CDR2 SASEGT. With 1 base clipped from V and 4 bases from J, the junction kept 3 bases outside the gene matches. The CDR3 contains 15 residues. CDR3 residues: CASSEGGGGADTQYF. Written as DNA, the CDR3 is TGTGCCAGCAGTGAAGGGGGCGGGGGGGCAGATACGCAGTATTTT.

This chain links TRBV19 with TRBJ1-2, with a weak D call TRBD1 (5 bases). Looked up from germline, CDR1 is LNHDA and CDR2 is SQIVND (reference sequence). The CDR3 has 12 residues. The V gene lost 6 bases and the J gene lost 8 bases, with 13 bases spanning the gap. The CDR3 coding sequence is TGTGCCAGTAGACCGGGACTCCAAGGCTACACCTTC. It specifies CASRPGLQGYTF. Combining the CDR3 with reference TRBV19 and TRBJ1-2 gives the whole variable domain DGGITQSPKYLFRKEGQNVTLSCEQNLNHDAMYWYRQDPGQGLRLIYYSQIVNDFQKGDIAEGYSVSREKKESFPLTVTSAQKNPTAFYLCASRPGLQGYTFGSGTRLTVV.

The CDR3 DNA reads as TGTGCCAGCAGCTTAGATCTCTGGGCTCCCCAGCATTTT. Translated, it gives CASSLDLWAPQHF. V is TRBV11-2 and J is TRBJ1-5, with unresolved D. CDR3 length equals 13 residues. Germline V lookup: CDR1 SGHAT, CDR2 FQNNGV. V was trimmed by 0 bases and J by 10 bases, leaving 10 bases between them.

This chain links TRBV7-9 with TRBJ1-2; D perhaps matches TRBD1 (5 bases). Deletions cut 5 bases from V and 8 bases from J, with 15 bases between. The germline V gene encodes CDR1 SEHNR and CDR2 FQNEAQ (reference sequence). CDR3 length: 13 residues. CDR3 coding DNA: TGTGCCAGCAGCCCCGGGGCAACGAAAGGCTACACCTTC. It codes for CASSPGATKGYTF.

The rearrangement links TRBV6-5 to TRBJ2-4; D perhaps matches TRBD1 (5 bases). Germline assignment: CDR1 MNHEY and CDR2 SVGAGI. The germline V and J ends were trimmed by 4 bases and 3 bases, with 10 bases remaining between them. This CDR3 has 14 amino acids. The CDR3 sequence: CASSFRQGKNIQYF. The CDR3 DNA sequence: TGTGCCAGCAGTTTCAGGCAGGGCAAAAACATTCAGTACTTC.

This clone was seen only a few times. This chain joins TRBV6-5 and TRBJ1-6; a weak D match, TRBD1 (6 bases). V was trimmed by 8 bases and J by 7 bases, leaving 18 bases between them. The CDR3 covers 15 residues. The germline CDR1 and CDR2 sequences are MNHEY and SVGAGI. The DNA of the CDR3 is TGTGCCAGCTCCCGGAGGGGGGGAGTAAATTCACCCCTCCACTTT. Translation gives CASSRRGGVNSPLHF.

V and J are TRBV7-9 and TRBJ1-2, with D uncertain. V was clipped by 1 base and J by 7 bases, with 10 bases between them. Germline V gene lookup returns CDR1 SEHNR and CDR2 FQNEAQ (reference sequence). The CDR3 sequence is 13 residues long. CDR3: CASSLGGVIGYTF. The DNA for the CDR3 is TGTGCCAGCAGCTTAGGGGGAGTGATTGGCTACACCTTC.

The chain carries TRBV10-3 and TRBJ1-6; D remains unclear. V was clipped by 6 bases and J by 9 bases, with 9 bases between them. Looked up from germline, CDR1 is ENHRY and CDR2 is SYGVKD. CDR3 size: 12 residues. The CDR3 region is CAISTLGSPLHF. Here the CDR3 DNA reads TGTGCCATCAGCACCTTAGGTTCACCCCTCCACTTT.

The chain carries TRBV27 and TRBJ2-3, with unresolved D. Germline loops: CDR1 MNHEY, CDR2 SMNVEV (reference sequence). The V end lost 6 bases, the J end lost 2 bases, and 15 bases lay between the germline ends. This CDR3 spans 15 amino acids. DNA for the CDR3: TGTGCCAGCAGGCCCTTCTCGACCGTCACAGATACGCAGTATTTT. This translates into CASRPFSTVTDTQYF.

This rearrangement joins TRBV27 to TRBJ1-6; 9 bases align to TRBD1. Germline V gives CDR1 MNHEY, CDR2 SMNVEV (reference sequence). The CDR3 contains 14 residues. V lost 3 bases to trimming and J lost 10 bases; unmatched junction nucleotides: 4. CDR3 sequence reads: CASSFRTGESPLHF. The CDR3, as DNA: TGTGCCAGCAGTTTTCGGACAGGGGAGTCACCCCTCCACTTT.

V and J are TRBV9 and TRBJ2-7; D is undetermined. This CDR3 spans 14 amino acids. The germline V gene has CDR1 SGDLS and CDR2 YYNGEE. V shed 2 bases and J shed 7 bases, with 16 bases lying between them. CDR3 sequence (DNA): TGTGCCAGCAGCGTTGGCGGTATCTCTAGAGAGCAGTACTTC. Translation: CASSVGGISREQYF.

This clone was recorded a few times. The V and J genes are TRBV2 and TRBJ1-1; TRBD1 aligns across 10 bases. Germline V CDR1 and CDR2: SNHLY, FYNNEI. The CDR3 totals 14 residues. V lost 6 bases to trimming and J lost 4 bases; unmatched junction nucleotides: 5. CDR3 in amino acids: CASSRQGAGTEAFF. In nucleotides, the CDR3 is TGTGCCAGCAGCCGACAGGGGGCGGGCACTGAAGCTTTCTTT.

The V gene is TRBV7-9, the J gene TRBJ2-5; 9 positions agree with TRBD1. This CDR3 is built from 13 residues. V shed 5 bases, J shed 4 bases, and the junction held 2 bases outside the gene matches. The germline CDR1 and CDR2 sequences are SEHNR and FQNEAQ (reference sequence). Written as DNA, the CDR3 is TGTGCCAGCAGCGAACAGGGGGCAGAGACCCAGTACTTC. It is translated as CASSEQGAETQYF.

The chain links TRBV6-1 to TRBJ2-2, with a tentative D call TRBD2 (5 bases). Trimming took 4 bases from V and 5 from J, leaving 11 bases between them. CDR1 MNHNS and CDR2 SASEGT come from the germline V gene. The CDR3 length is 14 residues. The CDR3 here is CASSGLTRTGELFF. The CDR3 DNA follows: TGTGCCAGCAGTGGACTAACGAGGACCGGGGAGCTGTTTTTT.

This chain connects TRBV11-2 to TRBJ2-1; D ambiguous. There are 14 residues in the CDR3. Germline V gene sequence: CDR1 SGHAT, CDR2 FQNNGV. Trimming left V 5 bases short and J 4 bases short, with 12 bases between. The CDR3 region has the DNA TGTGCCAGCAGCCTCCTCCGAGCTTACAATGAGCAGTTCTTC. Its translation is CASSLLRAYNEQFF.

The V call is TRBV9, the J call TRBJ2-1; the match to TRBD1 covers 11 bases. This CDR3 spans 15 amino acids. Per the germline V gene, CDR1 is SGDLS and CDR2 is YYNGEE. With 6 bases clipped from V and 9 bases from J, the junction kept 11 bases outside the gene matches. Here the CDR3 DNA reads TGTGCCAGCACCAAACCCGGGACAGGGGGGGGTGAGCAGTTCTTC. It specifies CASTKPGTGGGEQFF.

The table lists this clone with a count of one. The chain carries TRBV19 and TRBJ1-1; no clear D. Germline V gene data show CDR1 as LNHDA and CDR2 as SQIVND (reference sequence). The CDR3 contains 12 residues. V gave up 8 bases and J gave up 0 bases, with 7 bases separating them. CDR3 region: CASAGMNTEAFF. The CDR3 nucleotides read TGTGCCAGTGCTGGCATGAACACTGAAGCTTTCTTT. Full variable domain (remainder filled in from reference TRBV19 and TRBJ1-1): DGGITQSPKYLFRKEGQNVTLSCEQNLNHDAMYWYRQDPGQGLRLIYYSQIVNDFQKGDIAEGYSVSREKKESFPLTVTSAQKNPTAFYLCASAGMNTEAFFGQGTRLTVV.

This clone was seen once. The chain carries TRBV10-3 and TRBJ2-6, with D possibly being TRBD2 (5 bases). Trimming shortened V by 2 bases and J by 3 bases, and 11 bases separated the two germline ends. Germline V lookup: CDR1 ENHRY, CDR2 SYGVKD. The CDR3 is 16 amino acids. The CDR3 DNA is TGTGCCATCAGTGAGGTGGTAGGACTTGGGGCCAACGTCCTGACTTTC. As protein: CAISEVVGLGANVLTF.

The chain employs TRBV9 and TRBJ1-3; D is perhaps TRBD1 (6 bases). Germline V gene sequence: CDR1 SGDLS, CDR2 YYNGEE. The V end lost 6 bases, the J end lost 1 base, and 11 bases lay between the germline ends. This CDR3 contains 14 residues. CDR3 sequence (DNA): TGTGCCAGCACCGAGCAGGGGTCTGGAAACACCATATATTTT. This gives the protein CASTEQGSGNTIYF.